One sample yielded the 5 T cell receptor beta chains listed below, sequenced in a study of blood T cell repertoires in COVID-19. Produced via immunoSEQ multiplex PCR; TCRdb's table is partial and in-frame only. The table records approximately 250,000 clones, 88% of them present only once. Sequenced input: PBMCs or T cells enriched from blood (not recorded which). All receptors come from a woman aged 60-75 years in a cohort exposed to, infected with or recovered from COVID-19 (not recorded which).

V is TRBV19 and J is TRBJ2-3; tentatively, D is TRBD2 (5 bases). Between the trimmed V and J ends, which lost 3 bases and 6 bases, there was a span of 10 bases. CDR1 is LNHDA, CDR2 SQIVND, per germline (reference sequence). The CDR3 loop spans 13 amino acids. The CDR3 sequence: CASSMSGVDTQYF. CDR3 bases: TGTGCCAGTAGTATGTCCGGGGTCGATACGCAGTATTTT.

The chain uses TRBV28 and TRBJ2-7; 11 bases align to TRBD2. The germline V gene has CDR1 MDHEN and CDR2 SYDVKM. Losses at the gene ends were 4 bases for V and 3 bases for J; bases not matched to a gene: 14. This CDR3 region has 18 residues. This CDR3 is CASSSAGLAVIVIYEQYF. CDR3 coding DNA: TGTGCCAGCAGTTCCGCGGGACTAGCGGTTATAGTCATCTACGAGCAGTACTTC.

In its sample, this clone was seen a few times. V gene TRBV6-5 combines with J gene TRBJ1-4, with a weak D call TRBD1 (6 bases). The CDR3 covers 13 residues. V shed 5 bases and J shed 8 bases, with 12 bases lying between them. Germline-derived CDR1 and CDR2 are MNHEY and SVGAGI. The CDR3: CASSPGVGEKLFF. Written as DNA, the CDR3 is TGTGCCAGCAGTCCAGGGGTAGGCGAAAAACTGTTTTTT.

The chain uses TRBV7-2 and TRBJ1-4; TRBD1 might be the D (6 bases). The CDR3 covers 16 residues. The ends were cut back, 4 bases at V and 8 bases at J, with 20 bases in the middle. Germline V gives CDR1 SGHTA, CDR2 FQGNSA. The CDR3 region has the DNA TGTGCCAGCAGCTCCACCCCACAGGGTTTCATAGAAAAACTGTTTTTT. Translating gives CASSSTPQGFIEKLFF. Combining the CDR3 with reference TRBV7-2 and TRBJ1-4 gives the whole variable domain GAGVSQSPSNKVTEKGKDVELRCDPISGHTALYWYRQSLGQGLEFLIYFQGNSAPDKSGLPSDRFSAERTGGSVSTLTIQRTQQEDSAVYLCASSSTPQGFIEKLFFGSGTQLSVL.

This chain links TRBV20-1 with TRBJ2-7; D remains ambiguous. CDR1 is DFQATT, CDR2 SNEGSKA, per germline (reference sequence). V lost 3 bases and J lost 1, with 4 bases in between. The CDR3 is made up of 11 amino acids. The CDR3 sequence is CSASGSYEQYF. CDR3 DNA: TGCAGTGCTAGCGGTTCCTACGAGCAGTACTTC.